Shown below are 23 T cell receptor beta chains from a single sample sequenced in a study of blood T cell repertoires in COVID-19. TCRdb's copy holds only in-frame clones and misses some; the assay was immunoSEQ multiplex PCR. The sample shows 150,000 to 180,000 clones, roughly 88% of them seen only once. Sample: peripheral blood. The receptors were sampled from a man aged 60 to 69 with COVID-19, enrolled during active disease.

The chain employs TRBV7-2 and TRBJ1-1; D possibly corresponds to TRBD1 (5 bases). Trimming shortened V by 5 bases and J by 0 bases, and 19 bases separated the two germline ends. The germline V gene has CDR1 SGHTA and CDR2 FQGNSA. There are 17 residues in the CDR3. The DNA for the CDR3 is TGTGCCAGCAGCCAAGAAGCCAAGGGGTGGGTGAACACTGAAGCTTTCTTT. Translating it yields CASSQEAKGWVNTEAFF.

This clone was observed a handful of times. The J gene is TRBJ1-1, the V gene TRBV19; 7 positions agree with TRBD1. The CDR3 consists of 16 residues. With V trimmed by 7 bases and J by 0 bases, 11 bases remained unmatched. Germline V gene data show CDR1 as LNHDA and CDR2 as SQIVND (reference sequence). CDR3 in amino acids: CASTAETGIMNTEAFF. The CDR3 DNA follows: TGTGCCAGTACGGCCGAGACAGGGATCATGAACACTGAAGCTTTCTTT.

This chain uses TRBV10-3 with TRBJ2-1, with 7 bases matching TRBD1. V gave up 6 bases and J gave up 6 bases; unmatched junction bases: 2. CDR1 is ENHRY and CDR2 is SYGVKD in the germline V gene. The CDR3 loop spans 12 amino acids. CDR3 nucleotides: TGTGCCATCAGCCCAGGGGGCAATGAGCAGTTCTTC. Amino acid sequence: CAISPGGNEQFF.

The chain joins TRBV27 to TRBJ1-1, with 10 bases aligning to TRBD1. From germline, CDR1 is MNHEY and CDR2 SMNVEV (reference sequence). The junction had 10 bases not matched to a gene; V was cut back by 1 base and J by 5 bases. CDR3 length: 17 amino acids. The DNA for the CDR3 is TGTGCCAGCAGTTTATTGAGACAGGGGGCCGTAGGTACTGAAGCTTTCTTT. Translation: CASSLLRQGAVGTEAFF.

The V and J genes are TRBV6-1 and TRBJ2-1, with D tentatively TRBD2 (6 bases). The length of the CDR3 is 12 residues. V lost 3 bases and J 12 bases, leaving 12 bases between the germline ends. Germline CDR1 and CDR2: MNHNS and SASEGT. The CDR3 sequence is CASSDTGVVQFF. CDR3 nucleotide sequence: TGTGCCAGCAGTGACACGGGAGTCGTGCAGTTCTTC.

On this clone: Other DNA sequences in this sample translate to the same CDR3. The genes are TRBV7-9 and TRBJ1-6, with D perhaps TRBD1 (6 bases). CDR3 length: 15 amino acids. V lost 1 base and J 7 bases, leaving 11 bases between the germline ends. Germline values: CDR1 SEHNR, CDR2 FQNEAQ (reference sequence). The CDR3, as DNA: TGTGCCAGCAGCTTAGTTACAGGGCCGAATTCACCCCTCCACTTT. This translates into CASSLVTGPNSPLHF.

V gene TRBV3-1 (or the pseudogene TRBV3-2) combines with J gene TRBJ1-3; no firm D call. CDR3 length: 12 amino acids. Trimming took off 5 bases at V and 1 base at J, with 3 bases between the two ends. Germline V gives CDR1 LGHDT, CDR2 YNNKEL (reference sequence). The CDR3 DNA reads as TGTGCCAGCAGCATATCTGGAAACACCATATATTTT. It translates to CASSISGNTIYF.

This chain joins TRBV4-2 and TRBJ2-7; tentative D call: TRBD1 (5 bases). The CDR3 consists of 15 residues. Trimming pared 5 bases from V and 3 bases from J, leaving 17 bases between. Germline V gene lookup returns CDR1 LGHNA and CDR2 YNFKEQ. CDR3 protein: CASSWSATVSYEQYF. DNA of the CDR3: TGTGCCAGCAGCTGGAGTGCGACAGTAAGCTACGAGCAGTACTTC.

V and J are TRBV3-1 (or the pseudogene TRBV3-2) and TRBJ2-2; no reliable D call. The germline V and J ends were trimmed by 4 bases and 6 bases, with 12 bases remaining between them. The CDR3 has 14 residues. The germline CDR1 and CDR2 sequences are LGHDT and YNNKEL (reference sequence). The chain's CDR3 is CASSPFQASGELFF. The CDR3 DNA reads TGTGCCAGCAGCCCCTTTCAGGCGTCCGGGGAGCTGTTTTTT.

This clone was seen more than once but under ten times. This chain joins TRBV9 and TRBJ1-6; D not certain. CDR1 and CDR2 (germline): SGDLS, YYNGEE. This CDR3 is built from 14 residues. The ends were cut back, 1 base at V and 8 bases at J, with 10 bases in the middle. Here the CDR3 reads CASSVMAEDSPLHF. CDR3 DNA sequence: TGTGCCAGCAGCGTAATGGCTGAGGATTCACCCCTCCACTTT.

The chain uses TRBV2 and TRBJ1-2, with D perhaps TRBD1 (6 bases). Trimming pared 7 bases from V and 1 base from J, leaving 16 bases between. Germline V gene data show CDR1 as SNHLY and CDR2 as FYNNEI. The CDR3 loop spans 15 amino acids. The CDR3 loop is CASTREGVDNYGYTF. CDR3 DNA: TGTGCCAGCACCCGGGAGGGGGTCGATAACTATGGCTACACCTTC.

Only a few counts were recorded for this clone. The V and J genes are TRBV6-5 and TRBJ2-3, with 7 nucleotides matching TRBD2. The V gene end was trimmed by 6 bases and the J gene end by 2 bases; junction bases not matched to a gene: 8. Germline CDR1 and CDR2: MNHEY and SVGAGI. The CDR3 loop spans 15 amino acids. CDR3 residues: CASSYSGAPTDTQYF. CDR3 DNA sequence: TGTGCCAGCAGCTACAGCGGGGCACCCACAGATACGCAGTATTTT.

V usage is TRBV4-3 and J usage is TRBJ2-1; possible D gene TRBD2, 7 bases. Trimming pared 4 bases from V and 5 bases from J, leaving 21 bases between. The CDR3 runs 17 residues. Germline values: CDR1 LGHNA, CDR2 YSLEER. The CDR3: CASSRGVWGGQNNEQFF. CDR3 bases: TGCGCCAGCAGCCGGGGAGTCTGGGGGGGGCAGAACAATGAGCAGTTCTTC.

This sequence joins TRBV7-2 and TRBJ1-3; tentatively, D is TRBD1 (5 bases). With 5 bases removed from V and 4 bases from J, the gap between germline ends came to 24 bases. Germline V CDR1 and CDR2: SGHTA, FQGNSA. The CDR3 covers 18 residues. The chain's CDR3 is CASSLTWGGFGTGNTIYF. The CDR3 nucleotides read TGTGCCAGCAGCCTAACTTGGGGGGGTTTCGGTACGGGAAACACCATATATTTT.

CDR3 sequence (DNA): TGTGCCAGCAGCCAAGGGGTGGGGGGGAGCACTGAAGCTTTCTTT. Residues: CASSQGVGGSTEAFF. The chain employs TRBV4-2 and TRBJ1-1, with a weak D call TRBD1 (5 bases). V lost 1 base, J lost 4 bases, and 13 bases lay in between. Germline assignment: CDR1 LGHNA and CDR2 YNFKEQ. The CDR3 has 15 amino acids.

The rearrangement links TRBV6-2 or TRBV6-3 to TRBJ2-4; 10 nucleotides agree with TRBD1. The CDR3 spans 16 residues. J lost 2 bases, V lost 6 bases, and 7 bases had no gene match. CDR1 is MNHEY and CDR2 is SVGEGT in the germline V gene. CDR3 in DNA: TGTGCCAGCAGCCCGGCGGGACAGGGGTCCAAAAACATTCAGTACTTC. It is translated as CASSPAGQGSKNIQYF.

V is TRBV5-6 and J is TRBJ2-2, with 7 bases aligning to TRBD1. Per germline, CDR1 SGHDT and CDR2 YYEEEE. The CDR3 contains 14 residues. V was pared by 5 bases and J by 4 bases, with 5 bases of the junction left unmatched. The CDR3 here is CASRRDRGTGELFF. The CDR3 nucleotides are TGTGCCAGCAGACGGGACAGAGGCACCGGGGAGCTGTTTTTT.

The CDR3 DNA reads TGTGCCAGCAGCTTAGCGAATAGGGGCTCGGGAGCTTTCTTT. It yields the protein CASSLANRGSGAFF. J is TRBJ1-1 and V is TRBV11-2, with D perhaps matching TRBD1 (5 bases). V was pared by 1 base and J by 10 bases, with 16 bases between. The CDR3 consists of 14 residues. Germline lookup yields CDR1 SGHAT and CDR2 FQNNGV.

The CDR3 DNA sequence: TGTGCCACCAGCAGGGATGACTTGAACACTGAAGCTTTCTTT. Its translation: CATSRDDLNTEAFF. This rearrangement joins TRBV15 to TRBJ1-1, with no clear D. Germline V lookup: CDR1 LNHNV, CDR2 YYDKDF (reference sequence). This CDR3 is built from 14 residues. The ends were cut back, 3 bases at V and 0 bases at J, with 8 bases in the middle.

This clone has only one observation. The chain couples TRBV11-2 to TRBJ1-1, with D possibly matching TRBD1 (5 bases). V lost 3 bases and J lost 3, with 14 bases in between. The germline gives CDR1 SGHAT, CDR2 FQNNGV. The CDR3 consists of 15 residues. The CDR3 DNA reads TGTGCCAGCAGCTTTGGGCAGGGCGGCTACACTGAAGCTTTCTTT. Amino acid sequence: CASSFGQGGYTEAFF.

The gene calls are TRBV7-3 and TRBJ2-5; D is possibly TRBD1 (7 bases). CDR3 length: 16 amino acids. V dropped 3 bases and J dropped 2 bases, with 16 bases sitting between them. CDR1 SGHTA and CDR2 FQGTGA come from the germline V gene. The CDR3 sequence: CASSLGGPRGQETQYF. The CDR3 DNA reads TGTGCCAGCAGCTTGGGGGGCCCCAGGGGGCAAGAGACCCAGTACTTC.

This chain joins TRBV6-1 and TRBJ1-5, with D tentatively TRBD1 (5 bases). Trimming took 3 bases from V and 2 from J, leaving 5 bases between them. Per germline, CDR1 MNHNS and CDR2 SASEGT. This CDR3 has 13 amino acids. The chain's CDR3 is CASSEGRNQPQHF. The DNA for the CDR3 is TGTGCCAGCAGTGAGGGGCGCAATCAGCCCCAGCATTTT.

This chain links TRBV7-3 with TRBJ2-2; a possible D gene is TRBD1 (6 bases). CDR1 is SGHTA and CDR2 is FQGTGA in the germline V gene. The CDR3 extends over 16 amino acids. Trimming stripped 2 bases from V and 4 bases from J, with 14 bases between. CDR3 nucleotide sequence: TGTGCCAGCAGCTTATCTTCCGGGACACGCACCGGGGAGCTGTTTTTT. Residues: CASSLSSGTRTGELFF.